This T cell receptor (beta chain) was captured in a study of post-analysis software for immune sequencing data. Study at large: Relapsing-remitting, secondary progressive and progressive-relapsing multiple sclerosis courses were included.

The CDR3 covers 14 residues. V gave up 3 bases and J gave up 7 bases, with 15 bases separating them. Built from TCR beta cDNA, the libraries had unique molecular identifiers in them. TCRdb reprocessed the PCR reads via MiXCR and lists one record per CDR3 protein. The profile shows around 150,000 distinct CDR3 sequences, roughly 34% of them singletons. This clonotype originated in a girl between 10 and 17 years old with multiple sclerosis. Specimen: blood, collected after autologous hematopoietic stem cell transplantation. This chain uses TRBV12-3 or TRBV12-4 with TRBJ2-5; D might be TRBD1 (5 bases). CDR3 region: CASSLKGDKMTQYF. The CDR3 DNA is TGTGCCAGCAGTTTGAAAGGGGATAAGATGACCCAGTACTTC.